These 8 T cell receptor beta chains were all obtained from the same sample, sequenced in a study of cytomegalovirus exposure and HLA in healthy donors. The PCR ran on 60 Vbeta and 13 Jbeta primers. The assay was immunoSEQ multiplex PCR, and TCRdb's table has in-frame clones only and misses some. The sample records tens of thousands of clones, approximately 80% being singletons. Sequencing used PBMCs. All receptors derive from a man aged 30 to 45 in good health and CMV-seronegative.

As to this clone: As the CDR3 is not closed by the conserved phenylalanine or tryptophan, this likely results from a read error. V and J are TRBV7-2 and TRBJ1-2; a weak D match, TRBD1 (6 bases). Deletions cut 1 base from V and 4 bases from J, with 10 bases between. This CDR3 spans 14 amino acids. From germline, CDR1 is SGHTA and CDR2 FQGNSA. The CDR3 coding sequence is TGTGCCAGCAGCTTAGGACAGGCCCTCTATGGCTACACCGTC. This codes for CASSLGQALYGYTV.

CDR3: CASSFKPGTRVEQFF. CDR3 nucleotides: TGTGCCAGCAGCTTCAAGCCCGGGACTAGGGTTGAGCAGTTCTTC. The rearrangement uses TRBV6-1 and TRBJ2-1; 8 positions agree with TRBD2. J was trimmed by 9 bases and V by 6 bases; bases with no gene match: 13. The CDR3 loop spans 15 amino acids. In germline, CDR1 is MNHNS, CDR2 SASEGT.

J is TRBJ1-2 and V is TRBV4-1; D is undetermined. The CDR3 covers 14 residues. Germline lookup yields CDR1 MGHRA and CDR2 YSYEKL. Trimming took 4 bases from V and 5 from J, leaving 14 bases between them. CDR3 residues: CASSRSLREYGYTF. The DNA for the CDR3 is TGCGCCAGCAGCCGGTCGCTCCGGGAATATGGCTACACCTTC.

The chain recombines TRBV2 with TRBJ2-7; unclear D gene. Germline V lookup: CDR1 SNHLY, CDR2 FYNNEI. The V end was cut by 3 bases, the J end by 3 bases, with 15 bases between. CDR3 length: 15 residues. This CDR3 reads CASSDPRSSLYEQYF. The CDR3 DNA reads as TGTGCCAGCAGTGATCCGCGTAGCTCCCTCTACGAGCAGTACTTC.

The chain has TRBV9 and TRBJ2-1, with 8 bases lining up with TRBD2. This CDR3 has 14 amino acids. Germline loops: CDR1 SGDLS, CDR2 YYNGEE. With V trimmed by 2 bases and J by 8 bases, 6 bases remained unmatched. Here the CDR3 DNA reads TGTGCCAGCAGCGTCGGGGGGGAAACGGATGAGCAGTTCTTC. It specifies CASSVGGETDEQFF.

The CDR3 here is CASSRDRSYEQYF. CDR3 bases: TGTGCCAGCTCACGGGACAGATCCTACGAGCAGTACTTC. V is TRBV18 and J is TRBJ2-7; 7 nucleotides align to TRBD1. V was pared by 4 bases and J by 1 base, with 1 base of the junction left unmatched. The CDR3 loop spans 13 amino acids. In germline, CDR1 is KGHSH, CDR2 LQKENI.

V gene TRBV6-1 combines with J gene TRBJ2-1, with a possible D match to TRBD2 (5 bases). The CDR3 runs 13 residues. Per the germline V gene, CDR1 is MNHNS and CDR2 is SASEGT. The germline V and J ends were trimmed by 8 bases and 8 bases, with 16 bases remaining between them. CDR3 in amino acids: CASGREGSDEQFF. CDR3 coding DNA: TGTGCCAGCGGGCGCGAGGGTAGCGATGAGCAGTTCTTC.

This clone was seen a few times. The junction shows a germline mismatch at one end, possibly a read error. V is TRBV7-9 and J is TRBJ2-7; 7 nucleotides match TRBD1. The CDR3 has 15 amino acids. The germline CDR1 and CDR2 sequences are SEHNR and FQNEAQ (reference sequence). The CDR3 spells CSSSFDREPPYEQYF. The CDR3 coding sequence is TGTTCCAGCAGCTTCGACAGGGAGCCTCCCTACGAGCAGTACTTC.